The 25 T cell receptor beta chains given below trace back to one sample, sequenced in a study of spatial heterogeneity in lung cancer. Whole-study findings and limits: Within tumors, counts of expanded alpha and beta TCRs tracked tumor mutation counts.

Antigen specificity for these receptors is unknown. Regarding time point: sample taken at primary tumor resection. Using its own MiXCR run on the 5' RACE reads, TCRdb lists one record per CDR3 protein. The table lists about 27,000 distinct CDR3 sequences, around 6.5% of them singletons. The source was lung tumor tissue, collected at surgery. The receptor source for this set is a male donor with early-stage non-small cell lung cancer.

This clonotype was counted ten times or more. The rearrangement links TRBV7-2 to TRBJ2-5; D is possibly TRBD1 (6 bases). The CDR3 covers 15 residues. Trimming pared 5 bases from V and 4 bases from J, leaving 17 bases between. From germline, CDR1 is SGHTA and CDR2 FQGNSA. CDR3 sequence reads: CASSRAAQGLETQYF. CDR3 DNA: TGTGCCAGCAGCCGCGCCGCACAGGGTTTAGAGACCCAGTACTTC. Using reference TRBV7-2 and TRBJ2-5 for the parts outside the CDR3, the full variable domain is GAGVSQSPSNKVTEKGKDVELRCDPISGHTALYWYRQSLGQGLEFLIYFQGNSAPDKSGLPSDRFSAERTGGSVSTLTIQRTQQEDSAVYLCASSRAAQGLETQYFGPGTRLLVL.

The genes are TRBV19 and TRBJ2-7; the match to TRBD1 covers 7 bases. V lost 4 bases and J lost 0; bases outside the gene matches: 9. Germline V gene lookup returns CDR1 LNHDA and CDR2 SQIVND (reference sequence). The CDR3 is 16 residues long. CDR3 region: CASSTNLDRNSYEQYF. The DNA for the CDR3 is TGTGCCAGTAGTACCAACCTGGACAGGAACTCCTACGAGCAGTACTTC.

V and J are TRBV6-5 and TRBJ1-6; D unresolved. The CDR3 spans 16 residues. Deletions cut 0 bases from V and 11 bases from J, with 17 bases between. Per germline, CDR1 MNHEY and CDR2 SVGAGI. DNA of the CDR3: TGTGCCAGCAGTTACTCAACCGCTCTAGGCGGGCCACCCCTCCACTTT. This encodes CASSYSTALGGPPLHF.

The table lists this clonotype with a few counts. The V and J genes are TRBV18 and TRBJ2-1; D assignment may be TRBD1 or TRBD2 (5 bases each). CDR3 size: 13 residues. The germline V gene has CDR1 KGHSH and CDR2 LQKENI. Trimming took off 1 base at V and 9 bases at J, with 10 bases between the two ends. The CDR3 loop is CASSPLGTTEQFF. DNA of the CDR3: TGTGCCAGCTCACCACTTGGGACCACTGAGCAGTTCTTC.

The chain joins TRBV30 to TRBJ2-1; no reliable D call. Trimming pared 0 bases from V and 4 bases from J, leaving 4 bases between. This CDR3 region has 12 residues. Germline CDR1 and CDR2: GTSNPN and SVGIG (reference sequence). Written as DNA, the CDR3 is TGTGCCTGGAGTGTAAGTTACAATGAGCAGTTCTTC. Its protein product is CAWSVSYNEQFF.

This clonotype has just a few counts. The chain combines TRBV20-1 with TRBJ2-3; D gene unclear. Germline CDR1 reads DFQATT; CDR2 reads SNEGSKA (reference sequence). CDR3 size: 13 residues. V was pared by 0 bases and J by 1 base, with 5 bases between. The CDR3 nucleotides are TGCAGTGCTAGAGATACGGGCACAGATACGCAGTATTTT. This translates into CSARDTGTDTQYF.

This clonotype was observed a few times. The chain links TRBV2 to TRBJ2-7; D possibly uses TRBD1 or TRBD2 (5 bases each). The germline gives CDR1 SNHLY, CDR2 FYNNEI. The CDR3 covers 12 residues. V shed 7 bases and J shed 3 bases, with 10 bases lying between them. CDR3 sequence reads: CASKGRHYEQYF. The DNA of the CDR3 is TGTGCCAGCAAGGGACGCCACTACGAGCAGTACTTC.

This clonotype appeared a few times. This chain links TRBV19 with TRBJ2-3; 8 bases are a match to TRBD1. Germline CDR1 LNHDA, CDR2 SQIVND (reference sequence). The CDR3 has 17 amino acids. V dropped 6 bases and J dropped 3; count of bases not matched to a gene: 14. The CDR3 nucleotides read TGTGCCAGTAGCTCTCCGCCCGGGACAGGAGTTACAGATACGCAGTATTTT. This gives the protein CASSSPPGTGVTDTQYF.

The chain joins TRBV7-2 to TRBJ1-1, with D possibly matching TRBD1 (6 bases). This CDR3 is 15 amino acids long. Germline CDR1 is SGHTA and CDR2 is FQGNSA. Trimming removed 7 bases from V and 0 bases from J, with 15 bases in between. The CDR3 reads CASTIGTGMNTEAFF. CDR3 DNA: TGTGCCAGCACCATAGGTACAGGGATGAACACTGAAGCTTTCTTT.

This clonotype has at least ten counts. The genes are TRBV20-1 and TRBJ1-2; perhaps TRBD1 as D (6 bases). Deletions cut 6 bases from V and 8 bases from J, with 22 bases between. The CDR3 covers 14 residues. Germline CDR1 is DFQATT and CDR2 is SNEGSKA (reference sequence). CDR3 nucleotides: TGCAGTGCCAGGGACAAGGGGCGTGGCTTCGGCTACACCTTC. It translates to CSARDKGRGFGYTF.

This clonotype has a count of ten or more. V is TRBV24-1 and J is TRBJ2-3, with D perhaps TRBD1 (5 bases). The CDR3 length is 15 residues. Per the germline V gene, CDR1 is KGHDR and CDR2 is SFDVKD. Trimming took 7 bases from V and 8 from J, leaving 21 bases between them. The DNA for the CDR3 is TGTGCCACCAGCTCTTCGACAGAATCCATGGGTACGCAGTATTTT. It is translated as CATSSSTESMGTQYF.

This clonotype has ten or more counts. This sequence joins TRBV4-2 and TRBJ2-7; 8 positions match TRBD1. The CDR3 extends over 16 amino acids. V lost 2 bases to trimming and J lost 3 bases; unmatched junction nucleotides: 9. Germline values: CDR1 LGHNA, CDR2 YNFKEQ. The CDR3 region has the DNA TGTGCCAGCAGCCAACAGTTGGGACAGGTAGTCTACGAGCAGTACTTC. This encodes CASSQQLGQVVYEQYF.

J is TRBJ2-3 and V is TRBV7-9; D may be TRBD1 (5 bases). This CDR3 has 14 amino acids. Germline V gives CDR1 SEHNR, CDR2 FQNEAQ (reference sequence). V lost 2 bases and J lost 6, with 12 bases in between. The CDR3 is CASSLTGAWDTQYF. The CDR3 region has the DNA TGTGCCAGCAGCTTAACAGGTGCCTGGGATACGCAGTATTTT.

The CDR3 spells CASYRGLSTDTQYF. The DNA of the CDR3 is TGTGCCAGTTACAGGGGGCTTAGCACAGATACGCAGTATTTT. The chain is built from TRBV2 and TRBJ2-3; 9 bases map to TRBD1. CDR1 SNHLY and CDR2 FYNNEI come from the germline V gene. The CDR3 covers 14 residues. V was clipped by 9 bases and J by 0 bases; unmatched bases: 4.

This clonotype was picked up one time. This chain joins TRBV12-3 or TRBV12-4 and TRBJ1-6; no firm D call. Trimming took off 5 bases at V and 3 bases at J, with 8 bases between the two ends. This CDR3 has 14 residues. CDR3 bases: TGTGCCAGCAGTCAAACACGCTATAATTCACCCCTCCACTTT. Protein sequence: CASSQTRYNSPLHF.

This clonotype was seen more than once but under ten times. This chain connects TRBV6-5 to TRBJ2-7, with unresolved D. There are 13 residues in the CDR3. V was shortened by 1 base and J by 5 bases, with 9 bases between the two germline ends. Germline V CDR1 and CDR2: MNHEY, SVGAGI. The CDR3 sequence: CASSYLGSHEQYF. Written as DNA, the CDR3 is TGTGCCAGCAGTTACTTGGGATCCCACGAGCAGTACTTC.

Ten or more counts support this clonotype. The gene calls are TRBV20-1 and TRBJ2-1; tentatively, D is TRBD1 or TRBD2 (5 bases each). Germline CDR1 DFQATT, CDR2 SNEGSKA (reference sequence). The CDR3 runs to 16 residues. V gave up 0 bases and J gave up 0 bases, with 12 bases separating them. The CDR3 DNA reads TGCAGTGCTAGAGATCTGGGACGGGGCTCCTACAATGAGCAGTTCTTC. Its translation is CSARDLGRGSYNEQFF.

This clonotype was counted many times. The chain recombines TRBV5-1 with TRBJ1-5, with TRBD1 identical over 10 bases. V shed 8 bases and J 2 bases; nucleotides not matched to a gene: 4. Germline V lookup: CDR1 SGHRS, CDR2 YFSETQ. This CDR3 spans 14 amino acids. The CDR3 coding sequence is TGCGCCAGTGGGACAGGGGACGGCAATCAGCCCCAGCATTTT. Amino acid sequence: CASGTGDGNQPQHF. The full variable domain, rest sourced from reference TRBV5-1 and TRBJ1-5, is KAGVTQTPRYLIKTRGQQVTLSCSPISGHRSVSWYQQTPGQGLQFLFEYFSETQRNKGNFPGRFSGRQFSNSRSEMNVSTLELGDSALYLCASGTGDGNQPQHFGDGTRLSIL.

There are many counts of this clonotype. This rearrangement joins TRBV20-1 to TRBJ2-7, with 8 bases fitting TRBD1. Germline V gives CDR1 DFQATT, CDR2 SNEGSKA (reference sequence). V lost 3 bases, J lost 2 bases, and 6 bases stayed unmatched. This CDR3 has 14 amino acids. CDR3 region: CSASVGQGTYEQYF. CDR3 bases: TGCAGTGCTAGCGTAGGACAGGGAACCTACGAGCAGTACTTC.

The V gene is TRBV7-8, the J gene TRBJ1-4, with unresolved D. The V end was cut by 2 bases, the J end by 1 base, with 8 bases between. In germline, CDR1 is SGHVS, CDR2 FQNEAQ. The CDR3 contains 15 residues. CDR3 nucleotide sequence: TGTGCCAGCAGCTTAATCGCATTAACTAATGAAAAACTGTTTTTT. Its translation: CASSLIALTNEKLFF.

Turning to this clonotype: A much more abundant neighbour one base away suggests this may be a read error. The rearrangement uses TRBV7-2 and TRBJ1-1, with D hard to call. This CDR3 has 13 residues. CDR1 and CDR2 from the germline V gene are SGHTA and FQGNSA. Trimming took 8 bases from V and 1 from J, leaving 11 bases between them. The CDR3 nucleotides read TGTGCCAGCGGCTATCGACAGAACACTGAAGCTTTCTTT. It yields the protein CASGYRQNTEAFF.

This chain uses TRBV7-6 with TRBJ2-7; the match to TRBD1 covers 7 bases. The CDR3 totals 14 residues. CDR1 and CDR2 (germline): SGHVS, FNYEAQ. V shed 5 bases, J shed 3 bases, and the junction held 7 bases outside the gene matches. The DNA of the CDR3 is TGTGCCAGCAGCCTCGCGGCAGGGGGCTACGAGCAGTACTTC. Translating it yields CASSLAAGGYEQYF.

In this sample, this clonotype turned up many times. This chain uses TRBV28 with TRBJ2-3; D unclear. V lost 6 bases and J 3 bases, leaving 16 bases between the germline ends. The CDR3 loop spans 15 amino acids. From germline, CDR1 is MDHEN and CDR2 SYDVKM. The CDR3 bases are TGTGCCAGCAGCCTACTCATGAGAAAAACAGATACGCAGTATTTT. Translation gives CASSLLMRKTDTQYF.

This clonotype occurred a few times. The gene calls are TRBV24-1 and TRBJ2-6; D is unclear. Germline CDR1 is KGHDR and CDR2 is SFDVKD. V was shortened by 2 bases and J by 1 base, with 8 bases between the two germline ends. The CDR3 is made up of 16 amino acids. CDR3 protein: CATSDSDWSGANVLTF. The CDR3 DNA reads as TGTGCCACCAGTGATTCTGACTGGTCTGGGGCCAACGTCCTGACTTTC.

This clonotype was observed a handful of times. The chain links TRBV4-3 to TRBJ2-5; 9 bases line up with TRBD1. The CDR3 contains 14 residues. J lost 7 bases, V lost 0 bases, and 3 bases had no gene match. The germline gives CDR1 LGHNA, CDR2 YSLEER. CDR3 in amino acids: CASSQDGQGRTQYF. For the CDR3, the DNA is TGCGCCAGCAGCCAAGACGGACAGGGGAGGACCCAGTACTTC.